The present T cell receptor (beta chain) was sequenced within a study of early T cells in non-severe SARS-CoV-2 infection. Separate cDNA molecules each had unique molecular identifiers attached to them. One entry per CDR3 protein results from TCRdb running MiXCR on the 5' RACE reads. This sample carries roughly 26,000 distinct CDR3 sequences, about 4% of them seen once, and the ten largest clones take 5% to 8%. Worth noting for this clonotype: The antigen is not known.

Findings and caveats of the study: VDJdb matching skewed toward anti-spike CD8 responses, missing private and CD4 specificities.

The CDR3 covers 13 residues. Trimming removed 3 bases at V and 3 bases at J, with 8 bases between. Sequencing was done on a sample of whole blood. The rearrangement links TRBV12-3 or TRBV12-4 to TRBJ2-5; D gene uncertain. The TCR originated in an adult who was a healthcare worker with PCR-confirmed SARS-CoV-2 infection or an uninfected control (not recorded which). CDR3 DNA sequence: TGTGCCAGCAGTTTTGGGCCGGAAGAGACCCAGTACTTC. Amino acid sequence: CASSFGPEETQYF.